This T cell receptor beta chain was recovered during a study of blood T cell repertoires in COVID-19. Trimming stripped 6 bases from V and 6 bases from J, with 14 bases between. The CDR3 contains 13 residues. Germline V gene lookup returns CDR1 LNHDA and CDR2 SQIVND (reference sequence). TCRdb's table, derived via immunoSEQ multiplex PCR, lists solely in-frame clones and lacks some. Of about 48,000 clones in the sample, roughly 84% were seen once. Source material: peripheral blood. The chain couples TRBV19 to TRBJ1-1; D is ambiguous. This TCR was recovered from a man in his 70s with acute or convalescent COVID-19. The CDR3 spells CASRTPESAEAFF. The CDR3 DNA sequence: TGTGCCAGTAGGACACCAGAATCCGCTGAAGCTTTCTTT.